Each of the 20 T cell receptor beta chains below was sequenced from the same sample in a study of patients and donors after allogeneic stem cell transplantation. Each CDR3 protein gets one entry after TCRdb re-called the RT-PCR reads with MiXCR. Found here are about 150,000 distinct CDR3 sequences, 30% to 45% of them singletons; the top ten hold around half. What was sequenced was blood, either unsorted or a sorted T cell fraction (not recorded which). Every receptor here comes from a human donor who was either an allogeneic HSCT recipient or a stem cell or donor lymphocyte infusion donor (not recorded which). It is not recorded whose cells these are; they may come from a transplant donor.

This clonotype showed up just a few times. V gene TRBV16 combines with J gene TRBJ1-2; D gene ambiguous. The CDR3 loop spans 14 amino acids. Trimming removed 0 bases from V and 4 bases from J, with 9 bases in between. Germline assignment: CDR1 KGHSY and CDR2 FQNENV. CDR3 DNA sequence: TGTGCCAGCAGCCAATCGCAGAAGATCTATGGCTACACCTTC. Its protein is CASSQSQKIYGYTF.

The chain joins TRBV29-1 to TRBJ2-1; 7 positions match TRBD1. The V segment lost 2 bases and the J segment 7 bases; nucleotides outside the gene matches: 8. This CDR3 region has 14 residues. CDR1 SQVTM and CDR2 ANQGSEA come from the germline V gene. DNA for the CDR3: TGCAGCGTTGAACCTACAGGGGTCGGGAATGAGCAGTTCTTC. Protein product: CSVEPTGVGNEQFF.

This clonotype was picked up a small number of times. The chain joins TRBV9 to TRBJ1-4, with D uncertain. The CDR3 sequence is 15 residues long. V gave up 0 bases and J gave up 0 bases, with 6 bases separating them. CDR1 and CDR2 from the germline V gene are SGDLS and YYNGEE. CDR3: CASSVGQTTNEKLFF. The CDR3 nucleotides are TGTGCCAGCAGCGTAGGACAAACAACTAATGAAAAACTGTTTTTT.

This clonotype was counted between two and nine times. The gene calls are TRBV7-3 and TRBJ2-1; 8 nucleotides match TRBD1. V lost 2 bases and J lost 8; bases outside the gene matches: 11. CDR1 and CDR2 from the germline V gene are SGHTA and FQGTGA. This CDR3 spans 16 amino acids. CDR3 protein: CASSLEDREVVDEQFF. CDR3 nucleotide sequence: TGTGCCAGCAGCTTAGAGGACAGGGAAGTGGTTGATGAGCAGTTCTTC.

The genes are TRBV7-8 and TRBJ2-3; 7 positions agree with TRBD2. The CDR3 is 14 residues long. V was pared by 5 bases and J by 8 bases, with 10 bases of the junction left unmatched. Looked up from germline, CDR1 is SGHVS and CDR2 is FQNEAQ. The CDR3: CASSMDLSGVTQYF. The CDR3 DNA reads TGTGCCAGCAGCATGGACCTAAGCGGGGTTACGCAGTATTTT.

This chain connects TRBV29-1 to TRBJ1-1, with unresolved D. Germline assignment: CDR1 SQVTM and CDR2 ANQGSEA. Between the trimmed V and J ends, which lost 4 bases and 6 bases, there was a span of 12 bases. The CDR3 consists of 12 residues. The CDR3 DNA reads TGCAGCGTTGCGATCTACAGCTCTGAAGCTTTCTTT. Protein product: CSVAIYSSEAFF.

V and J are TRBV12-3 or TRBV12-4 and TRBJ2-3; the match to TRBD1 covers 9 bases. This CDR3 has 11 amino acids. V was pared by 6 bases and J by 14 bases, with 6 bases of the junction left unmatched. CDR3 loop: CASSYRGRRYF. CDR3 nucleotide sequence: TGTGCCAGCAGCTACAGGGGGCGAAGGTATTTT.

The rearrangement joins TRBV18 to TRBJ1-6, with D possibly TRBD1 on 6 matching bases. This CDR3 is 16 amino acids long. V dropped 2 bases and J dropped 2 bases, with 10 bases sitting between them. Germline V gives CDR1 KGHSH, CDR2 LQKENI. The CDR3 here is CASSPGQFPYNSPLHF. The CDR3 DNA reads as TGTGCCAGCTCACCAGGACAGTTTCCCTATAATTCACCCCTCCACTTT.

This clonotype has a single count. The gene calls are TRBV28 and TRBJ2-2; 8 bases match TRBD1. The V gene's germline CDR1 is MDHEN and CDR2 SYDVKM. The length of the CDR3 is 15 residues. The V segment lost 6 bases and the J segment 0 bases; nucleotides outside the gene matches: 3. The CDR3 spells CASSGTGPNTGELFF. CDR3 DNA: TGTGCCAGCAGCGGGACAGGCCCGAACACCGGGGAGCTGTTTTTT.

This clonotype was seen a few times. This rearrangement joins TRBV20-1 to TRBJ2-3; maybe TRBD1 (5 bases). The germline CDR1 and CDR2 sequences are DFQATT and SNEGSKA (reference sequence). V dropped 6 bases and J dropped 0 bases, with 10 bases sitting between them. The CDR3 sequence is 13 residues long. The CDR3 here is CSADRDSTDTQYF. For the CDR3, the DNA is TGCAGTGCCGACAGAGATAGCACAGATACGCAGTATTTT.

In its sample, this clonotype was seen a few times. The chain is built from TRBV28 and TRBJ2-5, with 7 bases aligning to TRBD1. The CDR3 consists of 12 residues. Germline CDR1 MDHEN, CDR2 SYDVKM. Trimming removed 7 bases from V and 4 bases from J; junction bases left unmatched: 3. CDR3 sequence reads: CASMRGLETQYF. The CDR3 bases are TGTGCCAGCATGAGGGGGCTAGAGACCCAGTACTTC.

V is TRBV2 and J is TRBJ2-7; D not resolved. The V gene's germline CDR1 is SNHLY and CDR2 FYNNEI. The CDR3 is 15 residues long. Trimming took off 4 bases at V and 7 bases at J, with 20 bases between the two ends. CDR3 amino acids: CASSVNRQRSGEQYF. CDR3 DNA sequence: TGTGCCAGCAGTGTGAATCGGCAGCGCTCTGGTGAGCAGTACTTC.

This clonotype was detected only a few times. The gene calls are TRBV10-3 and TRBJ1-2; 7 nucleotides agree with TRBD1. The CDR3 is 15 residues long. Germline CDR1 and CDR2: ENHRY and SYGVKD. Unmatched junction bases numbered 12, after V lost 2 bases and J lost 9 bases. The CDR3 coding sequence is TGTGCCATCAGTGAGCCGGGTGAAACAGGGGAGAGCTACACCTTC. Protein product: CAISEPGETGESYTF.

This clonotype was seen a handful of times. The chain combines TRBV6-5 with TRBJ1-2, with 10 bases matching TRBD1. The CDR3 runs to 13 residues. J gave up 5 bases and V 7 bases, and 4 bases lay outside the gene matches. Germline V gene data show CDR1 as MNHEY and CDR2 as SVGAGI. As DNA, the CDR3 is TGTGCCAGCACGCGGACAGGGGGTTATGGCTACACCTTC. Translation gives CASTRTGGYGYTF.

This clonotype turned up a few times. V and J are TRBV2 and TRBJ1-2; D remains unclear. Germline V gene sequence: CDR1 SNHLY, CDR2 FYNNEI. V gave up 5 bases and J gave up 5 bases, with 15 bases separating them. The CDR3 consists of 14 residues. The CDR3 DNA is TGTGCCAGCAGTCCAGACGGGATTGATTATGGCTACACCTTC. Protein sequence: CASSPDGIDYGYTF.

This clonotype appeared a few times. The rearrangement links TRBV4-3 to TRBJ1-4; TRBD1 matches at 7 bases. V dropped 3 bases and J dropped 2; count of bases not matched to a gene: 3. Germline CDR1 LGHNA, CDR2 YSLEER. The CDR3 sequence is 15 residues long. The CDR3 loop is CASSHRGLTNEKLFF. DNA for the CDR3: TGCGCCAGCAGCCATAGGGGGCTTACTAATGAAAAACTGTTTTTT.

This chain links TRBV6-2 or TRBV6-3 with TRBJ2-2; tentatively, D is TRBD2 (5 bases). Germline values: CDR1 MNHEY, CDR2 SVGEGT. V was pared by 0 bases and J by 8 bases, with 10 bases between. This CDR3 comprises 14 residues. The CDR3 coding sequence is TGTGCCAGCAGTTACTCGACGACTACTGGGGAGCTGTTTTTT. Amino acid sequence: CASSYSTTTGELFF.

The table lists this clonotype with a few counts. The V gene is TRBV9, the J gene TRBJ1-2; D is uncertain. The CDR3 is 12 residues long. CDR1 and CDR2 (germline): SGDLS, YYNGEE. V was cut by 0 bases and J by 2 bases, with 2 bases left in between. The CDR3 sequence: CASSVGNYGYTF. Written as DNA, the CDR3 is TGTGCCAGCAGCGTAGGAAACTATGGCTACACCTTC.

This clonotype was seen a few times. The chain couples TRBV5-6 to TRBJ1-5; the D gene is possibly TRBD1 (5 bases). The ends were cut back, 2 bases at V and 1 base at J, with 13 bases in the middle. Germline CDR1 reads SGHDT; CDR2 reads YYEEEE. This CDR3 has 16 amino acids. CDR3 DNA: TGTGCCAGCAGCTTCGGGGGTGGGATCAGCAATCAGCCCCAGCATTTT. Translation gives CASSFGGGISNQPQHF.

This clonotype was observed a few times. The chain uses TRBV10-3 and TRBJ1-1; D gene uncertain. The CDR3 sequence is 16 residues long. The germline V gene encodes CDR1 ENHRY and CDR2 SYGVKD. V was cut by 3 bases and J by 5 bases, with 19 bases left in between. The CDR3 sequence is CAISDLVEGYWTEAFF. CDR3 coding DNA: TGTGCCATCAGTGACCTCGTAGAAGGGTATTGGACTGAAGCTTTCTTT.